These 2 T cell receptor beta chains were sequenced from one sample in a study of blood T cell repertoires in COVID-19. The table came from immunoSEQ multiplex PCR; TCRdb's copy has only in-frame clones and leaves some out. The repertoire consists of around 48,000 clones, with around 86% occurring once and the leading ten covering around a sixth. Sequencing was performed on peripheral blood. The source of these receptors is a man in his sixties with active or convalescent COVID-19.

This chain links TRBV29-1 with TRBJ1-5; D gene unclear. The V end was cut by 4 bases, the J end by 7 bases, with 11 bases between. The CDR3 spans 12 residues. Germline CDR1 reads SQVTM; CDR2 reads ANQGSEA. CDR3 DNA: TGCAGCGTTGCGCTCTCGGGACAGCCCCAGCATTTT. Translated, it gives CSVALSGQPQHF.

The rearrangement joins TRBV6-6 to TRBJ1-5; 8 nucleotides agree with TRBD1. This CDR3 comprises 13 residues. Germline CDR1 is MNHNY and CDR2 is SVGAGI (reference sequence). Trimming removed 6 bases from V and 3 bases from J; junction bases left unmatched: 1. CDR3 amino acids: CASRDRDNQPQHF. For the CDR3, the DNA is TGTGCCAGCAGGGACAGGGACAATCAGCCCCAGCATTTT.